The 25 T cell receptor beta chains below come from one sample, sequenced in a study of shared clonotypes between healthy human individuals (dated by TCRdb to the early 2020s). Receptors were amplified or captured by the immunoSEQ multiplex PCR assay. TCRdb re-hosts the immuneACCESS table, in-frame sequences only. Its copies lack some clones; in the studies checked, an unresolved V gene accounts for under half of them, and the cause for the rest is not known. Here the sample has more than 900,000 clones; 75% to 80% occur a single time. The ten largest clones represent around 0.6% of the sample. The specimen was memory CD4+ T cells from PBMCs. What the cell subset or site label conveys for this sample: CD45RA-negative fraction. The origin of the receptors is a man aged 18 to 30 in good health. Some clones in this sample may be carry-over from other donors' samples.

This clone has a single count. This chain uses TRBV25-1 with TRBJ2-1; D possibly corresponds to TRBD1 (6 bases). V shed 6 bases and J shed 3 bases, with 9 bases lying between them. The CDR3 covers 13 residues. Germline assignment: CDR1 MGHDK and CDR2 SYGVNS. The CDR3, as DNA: TGTGCCAGCAGCCAGGACAGCTACAATGAGCAGTTCTTC. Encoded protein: CASSQDSYNEQFF. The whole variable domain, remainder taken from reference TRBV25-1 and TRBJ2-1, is EADIYQTPRYLVIGTGKKITLECSQTMGHDKMYWYQQDPGMELHLIHYSYGVNSTEKGDLSSESTVSRIRTEHFPLTLESARPSHTSQYLCASSQDSYNEQFFGPGTRLTVL.

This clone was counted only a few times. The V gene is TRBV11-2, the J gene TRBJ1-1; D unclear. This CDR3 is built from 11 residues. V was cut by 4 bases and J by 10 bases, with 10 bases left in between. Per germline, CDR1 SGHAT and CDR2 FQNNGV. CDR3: CASSSPSRAFF. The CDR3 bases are TGTGCCAGCAGCTCCCCCTCCAGAGCTTTCTTT.

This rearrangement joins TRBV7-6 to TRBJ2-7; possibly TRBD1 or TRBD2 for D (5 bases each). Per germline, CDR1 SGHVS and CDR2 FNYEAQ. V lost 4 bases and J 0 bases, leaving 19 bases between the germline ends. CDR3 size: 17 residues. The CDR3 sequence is CASSSYSDKGSSYEQYF. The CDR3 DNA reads TGTGCCAGCAGCTCTTATTCGGACAAGGGGAGCTCCTACGAGCAGTACTTC.

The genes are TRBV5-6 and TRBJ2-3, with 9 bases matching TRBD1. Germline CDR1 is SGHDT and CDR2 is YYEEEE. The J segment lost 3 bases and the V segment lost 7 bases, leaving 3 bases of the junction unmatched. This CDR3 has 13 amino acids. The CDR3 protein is CASAQGATDTQYF. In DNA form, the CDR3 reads TGTGCCAGCGCACAGGGGGCAACAGATACGCAGTATTTT.

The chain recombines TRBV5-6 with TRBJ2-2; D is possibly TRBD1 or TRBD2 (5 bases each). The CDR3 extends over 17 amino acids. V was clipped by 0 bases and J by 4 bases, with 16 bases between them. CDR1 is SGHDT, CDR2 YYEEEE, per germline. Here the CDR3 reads CASSLAGEHGATGELFF. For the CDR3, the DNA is TGTGCCAGCAGCTTGGCCGGGGAGCATGGGGCCACCGGGGAGCTGTTTTTT.

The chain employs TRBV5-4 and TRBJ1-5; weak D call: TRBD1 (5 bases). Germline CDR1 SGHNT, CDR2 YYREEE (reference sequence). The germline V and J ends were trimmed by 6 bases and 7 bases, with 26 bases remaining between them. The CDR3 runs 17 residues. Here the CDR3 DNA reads TGTGCCAGCATACCTGGAGGCTCGCCGGGGCTAAGGCAGCCCCAGCATTTT. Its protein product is CASIPGGSPGLRQPQHF.

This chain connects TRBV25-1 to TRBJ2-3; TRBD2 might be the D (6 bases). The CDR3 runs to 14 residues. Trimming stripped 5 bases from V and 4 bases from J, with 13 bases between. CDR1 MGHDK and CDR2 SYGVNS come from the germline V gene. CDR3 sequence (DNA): TGTGCCAGCAGTAAGAGCAGGGACTCAGATACGCAGTATTTT. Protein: CASSKSRDSDTQYF.

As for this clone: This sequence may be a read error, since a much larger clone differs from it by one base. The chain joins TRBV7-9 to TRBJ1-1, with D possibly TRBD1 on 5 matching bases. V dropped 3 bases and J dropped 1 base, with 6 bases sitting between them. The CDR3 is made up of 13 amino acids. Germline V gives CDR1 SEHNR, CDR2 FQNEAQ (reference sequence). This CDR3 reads CASSLGRNTEAFF. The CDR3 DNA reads TGTGCCAGCAGCTTGGGGCGGAACACTGAAGCTTTCTTT.

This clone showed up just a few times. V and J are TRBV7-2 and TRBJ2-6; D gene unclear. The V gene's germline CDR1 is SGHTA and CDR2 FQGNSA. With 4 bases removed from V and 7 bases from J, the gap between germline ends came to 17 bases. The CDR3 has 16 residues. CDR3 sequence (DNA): TGTGCCAGCAGCTCCCAGGCAACTCTGGTTGCCAACGTCCTGACTTTC. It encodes CASSSQATLVANVLTF.

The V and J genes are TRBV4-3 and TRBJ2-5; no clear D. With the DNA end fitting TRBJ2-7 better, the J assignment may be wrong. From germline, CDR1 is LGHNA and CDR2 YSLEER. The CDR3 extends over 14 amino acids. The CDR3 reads CASSLAAHSYEQYF. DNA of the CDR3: TGCGCCAGCAGCCTCGCGGCCCACTCCTACGAGCAGTACTTC.

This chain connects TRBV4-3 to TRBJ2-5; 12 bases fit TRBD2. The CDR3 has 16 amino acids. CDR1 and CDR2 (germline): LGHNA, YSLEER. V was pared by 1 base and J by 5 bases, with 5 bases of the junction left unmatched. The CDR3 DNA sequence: TGCGCCAGCAGCCAAGGTCGGACTAGCGGGACCGAGACCCAGTACTTC. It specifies CASSQGRTSGTETQYF.

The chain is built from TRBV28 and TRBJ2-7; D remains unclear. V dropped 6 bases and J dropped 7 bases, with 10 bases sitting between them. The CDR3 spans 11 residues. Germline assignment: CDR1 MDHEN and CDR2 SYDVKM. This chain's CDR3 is CASRVLDEQYF. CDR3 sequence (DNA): TGTGCCAGCAGGGTCCTAGATGAGCAGTACTTC. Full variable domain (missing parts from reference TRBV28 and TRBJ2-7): DVKVTQSSRYLVKRTGEKVFLECVQDMDHENMFWYRQDPGLGLRLIYFSYDVKMKEKGDIPEGYSVSREKKERFSLILESASTNQTSMYLCASRVLDEQYFGPGTRLTVT.

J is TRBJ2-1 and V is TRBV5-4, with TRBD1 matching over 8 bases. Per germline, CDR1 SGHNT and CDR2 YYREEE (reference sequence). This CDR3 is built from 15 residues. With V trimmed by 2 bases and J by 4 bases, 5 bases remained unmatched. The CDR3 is CASSFQGARYNEQFF. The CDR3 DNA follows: TGTGCCAGCAGCTTCCAGGGGGCGCGGTACAATGAGCAGTTCTTC.

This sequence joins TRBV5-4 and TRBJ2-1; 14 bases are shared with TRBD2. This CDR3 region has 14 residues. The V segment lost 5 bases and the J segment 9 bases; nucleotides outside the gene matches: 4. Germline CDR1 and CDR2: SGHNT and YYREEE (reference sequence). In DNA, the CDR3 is TGTGCCAGCAGGACTAGCGGGAGGGAGGGTGAGCAGTTCTTC. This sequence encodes CASRTSGREGEQFF.

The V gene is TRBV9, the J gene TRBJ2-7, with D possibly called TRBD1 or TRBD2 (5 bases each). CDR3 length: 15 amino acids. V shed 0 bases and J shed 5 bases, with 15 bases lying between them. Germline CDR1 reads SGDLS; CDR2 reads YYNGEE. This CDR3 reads CASSVDWGINHEQYF. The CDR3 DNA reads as TGTGCCAGCAGCGTAGATTGGGGGATAAACCACGAGCAGTACTTC.

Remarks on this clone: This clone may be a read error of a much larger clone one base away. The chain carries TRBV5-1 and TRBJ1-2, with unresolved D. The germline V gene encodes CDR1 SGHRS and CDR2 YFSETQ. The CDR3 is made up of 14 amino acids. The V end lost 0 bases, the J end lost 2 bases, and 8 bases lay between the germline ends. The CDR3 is CASSLVTANYGYTF. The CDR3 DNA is TGCGCCAGCAGCTTGGTTACAGCGAACTATGGCTACACCTTC.

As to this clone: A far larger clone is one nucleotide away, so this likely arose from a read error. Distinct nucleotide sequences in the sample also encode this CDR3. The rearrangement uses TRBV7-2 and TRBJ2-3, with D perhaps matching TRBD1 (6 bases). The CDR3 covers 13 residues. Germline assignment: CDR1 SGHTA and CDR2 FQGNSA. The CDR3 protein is CASKSGVTDTQYF. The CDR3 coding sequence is TGTGCCAGCAAATCAGGGGTAACAGACACGCAGTATTTT.

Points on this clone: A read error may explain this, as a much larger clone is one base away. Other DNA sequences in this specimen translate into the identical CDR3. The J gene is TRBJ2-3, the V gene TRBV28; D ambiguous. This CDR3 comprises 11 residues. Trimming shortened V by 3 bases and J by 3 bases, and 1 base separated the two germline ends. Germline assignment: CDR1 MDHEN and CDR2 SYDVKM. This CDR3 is CASSLTDTQYF. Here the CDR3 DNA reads TGTGCCAGCAGTTTGACAGATACGCAGTATTTT.

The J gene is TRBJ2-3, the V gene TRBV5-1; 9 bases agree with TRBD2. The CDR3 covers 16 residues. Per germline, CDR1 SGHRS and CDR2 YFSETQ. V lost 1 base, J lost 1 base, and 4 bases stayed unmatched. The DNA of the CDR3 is TGCGCCAGCAGCTTGTCGGCGGGAGGGGGCACAGATACGCAGTATTTT. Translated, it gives CASSLSAGGGTDTQYF.

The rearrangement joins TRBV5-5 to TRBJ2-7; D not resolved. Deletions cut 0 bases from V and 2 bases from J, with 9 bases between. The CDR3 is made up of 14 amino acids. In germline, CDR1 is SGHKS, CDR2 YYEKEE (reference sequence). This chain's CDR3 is CASSLVVSTYEQYF. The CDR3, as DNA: TGTGCCAGCAGCTTGGTGGTCTCCACCTACGAGCAGTACTTC.

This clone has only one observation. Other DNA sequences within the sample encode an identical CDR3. This chain's CDR3 is CASSLAAGAASYEQYF. The CDR3 DNA is TGCGCCAGCAGCTTGGCGGCTGGGGCCGCGTCCTACGAGCAGTACTTC. The J gene is TRBJ2-7, the V gene TRBV5-1; D perhaps matches TRBD1 (5 bases). The CDR3 is 16 residues long. With 0 bases removed from V and 1 base from J, the gap between germline ends came to 14 bases. Per the germline V gene, CDR1 is SGHRS and CDR2 is YFSETQ.

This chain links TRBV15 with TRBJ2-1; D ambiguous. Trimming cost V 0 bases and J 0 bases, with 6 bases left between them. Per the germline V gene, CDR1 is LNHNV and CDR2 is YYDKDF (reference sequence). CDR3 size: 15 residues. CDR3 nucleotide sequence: TGTGCCACCAGCAGAGATATCGCCTCCTACAATGAGCAGTTCTTC. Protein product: CATSRDIASYNEQFF.

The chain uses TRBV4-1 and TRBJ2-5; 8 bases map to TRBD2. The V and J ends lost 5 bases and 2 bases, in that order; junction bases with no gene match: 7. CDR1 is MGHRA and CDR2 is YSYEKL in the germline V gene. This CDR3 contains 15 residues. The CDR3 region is CASSVPGGGQETQYF. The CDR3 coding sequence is TGCGCCAGCAGCGTCCCCGGGGGGGGACAAGAGACCCAGTACTTC.

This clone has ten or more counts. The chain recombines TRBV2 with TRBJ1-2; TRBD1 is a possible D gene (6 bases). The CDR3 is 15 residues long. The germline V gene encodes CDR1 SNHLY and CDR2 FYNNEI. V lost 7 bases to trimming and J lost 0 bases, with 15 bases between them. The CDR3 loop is CASIQRGGPNYGYTF. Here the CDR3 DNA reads TGTGCCAGCATCCAACGGGGGGGCCCTAACTATGGCTACACCTTC.

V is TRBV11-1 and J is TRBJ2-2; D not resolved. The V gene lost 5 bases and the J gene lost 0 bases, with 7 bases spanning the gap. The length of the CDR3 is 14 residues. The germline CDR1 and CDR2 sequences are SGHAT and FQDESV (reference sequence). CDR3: CASSPTPNTGELFF. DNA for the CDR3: TGTGCCAGCAGCCCGACCCCGAACACCGGGGAGCTGTTTTTT. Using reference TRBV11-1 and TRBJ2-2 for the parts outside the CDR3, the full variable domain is EAEVAQSPRYKITEKSQAVAFWCDPISGHATLYWYRQILGQGPELLVQFQDESVVDDSQLPKDRFSAERLKGVDSTLKIQPAELGDSAMYLCASSPTPNTGELFFGEGSRLTVL.